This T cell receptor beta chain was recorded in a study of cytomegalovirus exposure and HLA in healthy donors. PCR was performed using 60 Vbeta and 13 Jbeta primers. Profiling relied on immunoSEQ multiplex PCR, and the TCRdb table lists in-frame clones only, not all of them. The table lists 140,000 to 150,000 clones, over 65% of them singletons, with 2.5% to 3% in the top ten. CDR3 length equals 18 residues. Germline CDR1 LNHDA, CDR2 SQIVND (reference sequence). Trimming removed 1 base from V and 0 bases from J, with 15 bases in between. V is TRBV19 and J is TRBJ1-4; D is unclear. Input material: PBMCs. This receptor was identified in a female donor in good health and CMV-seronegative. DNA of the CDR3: TGTGCCAGTAGTATAGCCCCCTCTACGCCCACAACTAATGAAAAACTGTTTTTT. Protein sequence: CASSIAPSTPTTNEKLFF.